A single sample is the source of the 3 T cell receptor beta chains below, sequenced in a study of spatial heterogeneity in lung cancer. TCRdb passed the 5' RACE reads through MiXCR, listing each CDR3 protein once. The sample shows under 150,000 distinct CDR3 sequences, 10% to 12% of them seen only once. The time point here: blood at routine non-recurrence follow-up after resection. The sequencing used PBMCs, collected at follow-up. These receptors originate from a female donor with early-stage non-small cell lung cancer.

This sequence joins TRBV10-3 and TRBJ2-2; D call uncertain. The germline V and J ends were trimmed by 6 bases and 1 base, with 3 bases remaining between them. In germline, CDR1 is ENHRY, CDR2 SYGVKD. The CDR3 runs to 12 residues. The CDR3 sequence is CAIRRNTGELFF. The DNA of the CDR3 is TGTGCCATCAGGAGGAACACCGGGGAGCTGTTTTTT.

This clonotype was observed a handful of times. The chain carries TRBV3-1 and TRBJ2-2; D uncertain. Germline V gives CDR1 LGHDT, CDR2 YNNKEL (reference sequence). V gave up 3 bases and J gave up 8 bases, with 10 bases separating them. The CDR3 runs 13 residues. The CDR3 sequence is CASSQMALGELFF. The CDR3 DNA reads as TGTGCCAGCAGCCAGATGGCGCTGGGGGAGCTGTTTTTT.

As for this clonotype: This may be a read error, as it is one base from a much larger clone. The V and J genes are TRBV28 and TRBJ1-2; 7 bases match TRBD1. The length of the CDR3 is 14 residues. Per the germline V gene, CDR1 is MDHEN and CDR2 is SYDVKM. The CDR3 loop is CTSSLRTGAGGYTF. The CDR3 DNA reads TGTACCAGCAGTTTACGAACAGGGGCTGGTGGCTACACCTTC.